This T cell receptor (beta chain) was sequenced during a study of cytomegalovirus exposure and HLA in healthy donors. Study details: T cells numbering about 200 million yielded around 120 million unique TCR beta sequences in an earlier analysis. Study-level points and caveats: Sequences of the TCR beta chain were said to predict the HLA-A and HLA-B alleles of most subjects accurately. About 87% or about 30% of the time was how often most TCR beta V segments were productive, according to an earlier analysis. A later analysis linked a missense variant in DCLRE1C to the trimming of TCR beta V and J genes.

The CDR3 has 11 amino acids. From germline, CDR1 is MNHEY and CDR2 SVGAGI. Between the trimmed V and J ends, which lost 8 bases and 4 bases, there was a span of 6 bases. PCR involved 60 Vbeta and 13 Jbeta primers. The method was immunoSEQ multiplex PCR; TCRdb's version includes in-frame clones alone and lacks a portion of them. The sample holds roughly 97,000 clones, 76% seen once. Regarding this clone: The target antigen is unknown.

The specimen sequenced was PBMCs. The chain combines TRBV6-5 with TRBJ1-5; no definite D call. This receptor was obtained from a young woman in good health and CMV-seropositive. This CDR3 is CASGNNQPQHF. CDR3 bases: TGTGCCAGCGGCAATAATCAGCCCCAGCATTTT.